This TCR beta chain was profiled in a study of blood T cell repertoires in COVID-19. In the study overall: The study drew acute and convalescent COVID-19 samples from the United States, Italy and Spain. PBMCs, B-cell-depleted T cells, or T cells were the source of the cDNA or gDNA that made up the material.

Germline V CDR1 and CDR2: SGHTA, FQGNSA. CDR3 length: 13 residues. V dropped 6 bases and J dropped 1 base, with 4 bases sitting between them. Methods used by the authors: Amplifying reference gene primers gave estimates of nucleated cell counts. Sequencing used immunoSEQ multiplex PCR; TCRdb keeps in-frame clones, though not all of them. The DNA was the basis for D and trimming; V, J and clone size are from that table. The profile shows around 190,000 clones, roughly 84% of them singletons. Source material: peripheral blood. This clonotype was sampled from a woman of 80 years or more with acute or convalescent COVID-19. V gene TRBV7-2 combines with J gene TRBJ2-6; no definite D call. CDR3 sequence reads: CASRTSGANVLTF. The CDR3 DNA follows: TGTGCCAGCAGGACTTCTGGGGCCAACGTCCTGACTTTC.